The 3 T cell receptor beta chains presented below share a single source sample, sequenced in a study of blood T cell repertoires in COVID-19. Generated by immunoSEQ multiplex PCR, the TCRdb table keeps only in-frame clones and is missing some. The sample contains 250,000 to 300,000 clones, 88% of which appear only once. Sequencing used peripheral blood. These receptors were taken from a woman aged 25 to 39 with acute or convalescent COVID-19.

This chain links TRBV9 with TRBJ2-1, with D maybe TRBD1 (6 bases). The CDR3 consists of 15 residues. V was trimmed by 0 bases and J by 7 bases, leaving 14 bases between them. The germline V gene has CDR1 SGDLS and CDR2 YYNGEE. The DNA of the CDR3 is TGTGCCAGCAGCGTAGGGGCAGGGGTTGGTAATGAGCAGTTCTTC. It is translated as CASSVGAGVGNEQFF.

V and J are TRBV19 and TRBJ2-5; 12 bases agree with TRBD1. Trimming removed 5 bases from V and 1 base from J; junction bases left unmatched: 5. In germline, CDR1 is LNHDA, CDR2 SQIVND (reference sequence). This CDR3 has 16 amino acids. Here the CDR3 reads CASSAGTGGLQETQYF. The CDR3 nucleotides are TGTGCCAGTAGTGCAGGGACAGGGGGCCTCCAAGAGACCCAGTACTTC.

This chain joins TRBV19 and TRBJ2-2; 8 nucleotides line up with TRBD2. Per the germline V gene, CDR1 is LNHDA and CDR2 is SQIVND (reference sequence). The CDR3 loop spans 17 amino acids. J gave up 0 bases and V 3 bases, and 6 bases lay outside the gene matches. CDR3 bases: TGTGCCAGTAGTATGTCTCCCGGGAGGGCGAACACCGGGGAGCTGTTTTTT. Residues: CASSMSPGRANTGELFF.